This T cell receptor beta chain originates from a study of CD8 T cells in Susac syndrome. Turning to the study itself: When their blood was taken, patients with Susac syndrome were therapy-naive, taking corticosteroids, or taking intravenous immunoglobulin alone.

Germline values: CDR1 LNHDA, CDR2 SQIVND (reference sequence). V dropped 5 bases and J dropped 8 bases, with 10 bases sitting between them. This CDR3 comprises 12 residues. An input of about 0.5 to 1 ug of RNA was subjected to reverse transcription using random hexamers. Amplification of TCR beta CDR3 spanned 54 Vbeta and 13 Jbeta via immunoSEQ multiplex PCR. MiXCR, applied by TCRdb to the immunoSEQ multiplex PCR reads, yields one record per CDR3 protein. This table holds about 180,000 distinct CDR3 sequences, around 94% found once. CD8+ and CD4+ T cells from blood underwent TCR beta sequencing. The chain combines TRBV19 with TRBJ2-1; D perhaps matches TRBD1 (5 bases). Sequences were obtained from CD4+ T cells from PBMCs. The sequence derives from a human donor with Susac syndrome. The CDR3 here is CASSPRQYEQFF. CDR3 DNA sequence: TGTGCCAGTAGTCCGAGACAGTATGAGCAGTTCTTC.